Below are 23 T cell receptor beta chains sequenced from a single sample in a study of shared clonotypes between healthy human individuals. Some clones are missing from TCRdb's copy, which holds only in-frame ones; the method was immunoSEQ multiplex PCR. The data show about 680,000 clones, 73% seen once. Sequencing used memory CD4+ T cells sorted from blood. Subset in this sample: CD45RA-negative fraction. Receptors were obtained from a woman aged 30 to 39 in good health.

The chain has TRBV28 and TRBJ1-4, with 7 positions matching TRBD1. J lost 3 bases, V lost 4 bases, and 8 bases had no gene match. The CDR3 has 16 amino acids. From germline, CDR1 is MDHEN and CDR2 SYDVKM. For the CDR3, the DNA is TGTGCCAGCAGTTCAGGGACAGCCTCCGCTAATGAAAAACTGTTTTTT. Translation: CASSSGTASANEKLFF.

The CDR3 spells CASSLAGDPLETQYF. The CDR3 DNA reads TGCGCCAGCAGCCTAGCGGGAGACCCCCTGGAGACCCAGTACTTC. The rearrangement joins TRBV5-1 to TRBJ2-5, with TRBD2 matching over 10 bases. The length of the CDR3 is 15 residues. Germline loops: CDR1 SGHRS, CDR2 YFSETQ. J gave up 5 bases and V 4 bases, and 8 bases lay outside the gene matches. Full variable domain (outside the CDR3, taken from reference TRBV5-1 and TRBJ2-5): KAGVTQTPRYLIKTRGQQVTLSCSPISGHRSVSWYQQTPGQGLQFLFEYFSETQRNKGNFPGRFSGRQFSNSRSEMNVSTLELGDSALYLCASSLAGDPLETQYFGPGTRLLVL.

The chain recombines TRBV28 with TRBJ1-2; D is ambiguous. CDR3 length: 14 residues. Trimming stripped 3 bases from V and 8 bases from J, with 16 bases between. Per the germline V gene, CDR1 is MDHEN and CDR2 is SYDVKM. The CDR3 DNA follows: TGTGCCAGCAGTTTGGGTTGGAAAGGGATGGGCTACACCTTC. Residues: CASSLGWKGMGYTF.

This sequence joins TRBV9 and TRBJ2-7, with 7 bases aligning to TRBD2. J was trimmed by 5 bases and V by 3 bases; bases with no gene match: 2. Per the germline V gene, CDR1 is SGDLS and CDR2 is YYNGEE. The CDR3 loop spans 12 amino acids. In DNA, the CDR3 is TGTGCCAGCAGCGGGAGCGGGGACGAGCAGTACTTC. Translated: CASSGSGDEQYF.

The CDR3 sequence is CASSYSPGGEQYF. DNA for the CDR3: TGTGCCAGCAGTTACTCCCCGGGCGGCGAGCAGTACTTC. V gene TRBV6-5 combines with J gene TRBJ2-7; D call uncertain. Germline CDR1 MNHEY, CDR2 SVGAGI. V was shortened by 0 bases and J by 6 bases, with 9 bases between the two germline ends. The CDR3 runs 13 residues.

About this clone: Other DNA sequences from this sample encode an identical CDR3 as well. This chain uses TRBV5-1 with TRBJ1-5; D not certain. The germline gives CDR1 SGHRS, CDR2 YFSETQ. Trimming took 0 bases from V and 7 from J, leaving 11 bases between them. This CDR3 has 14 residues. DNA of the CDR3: TGCGCCAGCAGCTTGGTTGTGGGCGGCCAGCCCCAGCATTTT. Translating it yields CASSLVVGGQPQHF.

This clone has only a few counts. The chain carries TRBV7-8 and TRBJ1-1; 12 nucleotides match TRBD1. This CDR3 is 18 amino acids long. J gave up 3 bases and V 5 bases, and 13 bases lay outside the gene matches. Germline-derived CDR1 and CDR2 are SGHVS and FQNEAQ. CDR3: CASSRPTGTGGLDTEAFF. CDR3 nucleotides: TGTGCCAGCAGCCGCCCAACCGGGACAGGGGGCCTGGACACTGAAGCTTTCTTT. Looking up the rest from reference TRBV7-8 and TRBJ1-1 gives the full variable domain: GAGVSQSPRYKVAKRGQDVALRCDPISGHVSLFWYQQALGQGPEFLTYFQNEAQLDKSGLPSDRFFAERPEGSVSTLKIQRTQQEDSAVYLCASSRPTGTGGLDTEAFFGQGTRLTVV.

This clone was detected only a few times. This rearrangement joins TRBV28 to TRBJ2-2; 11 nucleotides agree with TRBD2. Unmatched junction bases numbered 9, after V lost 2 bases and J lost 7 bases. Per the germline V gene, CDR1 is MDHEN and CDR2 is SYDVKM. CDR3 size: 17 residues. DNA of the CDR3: TGTGCCAGCAGTTTACTAGCGGGAGGCAGTATTGTCGGGGAGCTGTTTTTT. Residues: CASSLLAGGSIVGELFF.

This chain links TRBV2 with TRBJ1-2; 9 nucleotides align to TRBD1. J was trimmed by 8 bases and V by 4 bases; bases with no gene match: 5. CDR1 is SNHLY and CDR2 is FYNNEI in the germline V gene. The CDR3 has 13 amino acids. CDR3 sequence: CASSGTGDQGYTF. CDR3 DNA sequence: TGTGCCAGCAGTGGGACAGGGGATCAGGGCTACACCTTC.

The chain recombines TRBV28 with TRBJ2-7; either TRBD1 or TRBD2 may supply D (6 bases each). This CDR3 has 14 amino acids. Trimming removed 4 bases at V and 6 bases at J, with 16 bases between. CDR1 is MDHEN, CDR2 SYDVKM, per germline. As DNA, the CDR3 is TGTGCCAGCAGTTCAGGGGACTCAAGGGGCGAGCAGTACTTC. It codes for CASSSGDSRGEQYF.

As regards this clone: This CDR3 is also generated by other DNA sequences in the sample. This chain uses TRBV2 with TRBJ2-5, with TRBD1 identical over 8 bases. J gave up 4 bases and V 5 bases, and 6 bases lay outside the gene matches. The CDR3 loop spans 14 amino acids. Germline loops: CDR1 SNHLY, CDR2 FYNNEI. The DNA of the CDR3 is TGTGCCAGCAGTCTACAGGGGGGTTCAGAGACCCAGTACTTC. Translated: CASSLQGGSETQYF.

CDR3 bases: TGTGCCTGGAGTGTAGACGGGAGCACTGAAGCTTTCTTT. This sequence encodes CAWSVDGSTEAFF. V usage is TRBV30 and J usage is TRBJ1-1; D is unclear. Germline CDR1 is GTSNPN and CDR2 is SVGIG (reference sequence). V lost 0 bases and J lost 4, with 9 bases in between. The CDR3 spans 13 residues.

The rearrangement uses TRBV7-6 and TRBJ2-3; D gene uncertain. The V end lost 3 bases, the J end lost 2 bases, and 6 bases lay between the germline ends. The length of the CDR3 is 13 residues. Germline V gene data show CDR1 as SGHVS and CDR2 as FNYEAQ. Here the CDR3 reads CASSFGHTDTQYF. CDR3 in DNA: TGTGCCAGCAGCTTCGGGCACACAGATACGCAGTATTTT.

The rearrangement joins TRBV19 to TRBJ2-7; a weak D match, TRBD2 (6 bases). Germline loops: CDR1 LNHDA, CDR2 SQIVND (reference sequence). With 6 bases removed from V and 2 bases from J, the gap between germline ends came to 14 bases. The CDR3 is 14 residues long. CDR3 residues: CASSRGLPTYEQYF. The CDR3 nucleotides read TGTGCCAGTAGCCGGGGACTTCCAACCTACGAGCAGTACTTC.

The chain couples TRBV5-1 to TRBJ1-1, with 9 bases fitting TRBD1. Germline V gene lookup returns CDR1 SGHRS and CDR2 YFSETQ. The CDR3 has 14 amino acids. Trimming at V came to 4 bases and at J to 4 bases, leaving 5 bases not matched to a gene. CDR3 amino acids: CASSASTGGTEAFF. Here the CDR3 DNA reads TGCGCCAGCAGCGCTTCGACAGGGGGCACTGAAGCTTTCTTT.

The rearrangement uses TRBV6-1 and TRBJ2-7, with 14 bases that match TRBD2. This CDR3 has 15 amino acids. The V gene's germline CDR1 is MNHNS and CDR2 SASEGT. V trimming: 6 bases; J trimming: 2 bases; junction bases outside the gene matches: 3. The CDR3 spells CASRTTSGRAYEQYF. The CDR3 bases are TGTGCCAGCAGGACGACTAGCGGGAGGGCCTACGAGCAGTACTTC.

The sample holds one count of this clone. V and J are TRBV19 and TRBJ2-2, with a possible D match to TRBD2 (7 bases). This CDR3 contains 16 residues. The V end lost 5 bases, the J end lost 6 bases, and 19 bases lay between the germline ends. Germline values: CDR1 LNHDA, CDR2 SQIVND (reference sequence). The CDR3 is CASSPQQGGGSGELFF. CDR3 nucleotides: TGTGCCAGTAGTCCTCAACAGGGAGGGGGATCCGGGGAGCTGTTTTTT.

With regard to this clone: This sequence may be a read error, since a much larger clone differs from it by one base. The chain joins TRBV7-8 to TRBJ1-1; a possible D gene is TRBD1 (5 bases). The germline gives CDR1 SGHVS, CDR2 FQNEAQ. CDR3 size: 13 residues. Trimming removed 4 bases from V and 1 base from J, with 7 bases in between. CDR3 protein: CASSSQGNTEAFF. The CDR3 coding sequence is TGTGCCAGCAGCTCCCAGGGGAACACTGAAGCTTTCTTT. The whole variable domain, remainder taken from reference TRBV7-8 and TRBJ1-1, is GAGVSQSPRYKVAKRGQDVALRCDPISGHVSLFWYQQALGQGPEFLTYFQNEAQLDKSGLPSDRFFAERPEGSVSTLKIQRTQQEDSAVYLCASSSQGNTEAFFGQGTRLTVV.

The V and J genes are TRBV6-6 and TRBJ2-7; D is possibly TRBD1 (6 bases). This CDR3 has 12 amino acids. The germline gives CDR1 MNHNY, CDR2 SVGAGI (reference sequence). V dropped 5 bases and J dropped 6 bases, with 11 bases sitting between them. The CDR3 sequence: CASSPTGLEQYF. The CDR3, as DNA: TGTGCCAGCAGTCCCACAGGGCTCGAGCAGTACTTC.

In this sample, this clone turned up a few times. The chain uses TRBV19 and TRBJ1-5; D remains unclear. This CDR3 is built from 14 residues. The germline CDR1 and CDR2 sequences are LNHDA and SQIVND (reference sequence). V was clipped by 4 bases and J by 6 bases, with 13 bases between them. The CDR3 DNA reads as TGTGCCAGTAGTACGCCTAGGAATGGTCAGCCCCAGCATTTT. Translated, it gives CASSTPRNGQPQHF. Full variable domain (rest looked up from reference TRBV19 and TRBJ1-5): DGGITQSPKYLFRKEGQNVTLSCEQNLNHDAMYWYRQDPGQGLRLIYYSQIVNDFQKGDIAEGYSVSREKKESFPLTVTSAQKNPTAFYLCASSTPRNGQPQHFGDGTRLSIL.

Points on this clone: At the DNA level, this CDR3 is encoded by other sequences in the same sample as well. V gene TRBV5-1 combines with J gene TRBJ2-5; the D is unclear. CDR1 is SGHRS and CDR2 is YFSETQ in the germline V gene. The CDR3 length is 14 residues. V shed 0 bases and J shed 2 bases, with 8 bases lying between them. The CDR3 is CASSLEAGQETQYF. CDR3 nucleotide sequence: TGCGCCAGCAGCTTGGAGGCCGGACAAGAGACCCAGTACTTC.

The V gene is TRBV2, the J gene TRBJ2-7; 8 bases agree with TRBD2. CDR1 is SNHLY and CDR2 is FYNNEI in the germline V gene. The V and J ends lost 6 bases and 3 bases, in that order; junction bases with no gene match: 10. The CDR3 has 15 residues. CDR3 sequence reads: CASRRGLAEVYEQYF. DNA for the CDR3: TGTGCCAGCAGACGAGGACTAGCAGAAGTCTACGAGCAGTACTTC.

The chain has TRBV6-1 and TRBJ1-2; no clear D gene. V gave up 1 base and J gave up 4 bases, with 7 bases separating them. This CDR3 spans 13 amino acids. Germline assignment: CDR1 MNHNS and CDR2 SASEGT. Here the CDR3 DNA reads TGTGCCAGCAGTGAAGGTCACCCCTATGGCTACACCTTC. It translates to CASSEGHPYGYTF.